This T cell receptor beta chain was sequenced in a study of radiation and T cells in renal cell carcinoma. The method was immunoSEQ multiplex PCR; TCRdb's version includes in-frame clones alone and lacks a portion of them. The profile shows some 150,000 clones, over 80% of them singletons. Sample time point: baseline pretreatment blood. Treatment in this sample: 15 Gy SBRT to primary tumor, nephrectomy 4 weeks later. The patient's renal cell carcinoma had clear cell pathology. CDR3 length: 11 amino acids. V shed 5 bases and J shed 10 bases, with 12 bases lying between them. Germline CDR1 and CDR2: GTSNPN and SVGIG (reference sequence). In this sample, this clone turned up once.

The starting material was blood, obtained from a patient whose treatment included radiotherapy and nephrectomy. The clonotype was recovered from a woman aged 45-65 years with renal cell carcinoma. The V and J genes are TRBV30 and TRBJ2-1; possibly TRBD2 for D (7 bases). The CDR3 DNA reads TGTGCCTGGTCGCGGGGGACAGAGCAGTTCTTC. Its protein product is CAWSRGTEQFF.